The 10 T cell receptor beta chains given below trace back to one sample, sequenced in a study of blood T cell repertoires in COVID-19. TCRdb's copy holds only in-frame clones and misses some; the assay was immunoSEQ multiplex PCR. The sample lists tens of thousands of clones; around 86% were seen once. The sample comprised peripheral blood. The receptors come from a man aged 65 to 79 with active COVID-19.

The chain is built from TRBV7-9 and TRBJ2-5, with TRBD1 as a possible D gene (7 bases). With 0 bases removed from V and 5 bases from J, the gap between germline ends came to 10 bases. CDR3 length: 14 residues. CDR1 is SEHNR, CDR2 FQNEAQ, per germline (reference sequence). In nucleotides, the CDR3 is TGTGCCAGCAGCTTAGCCGCAGGGGGGGAGACCCAGTACTTC. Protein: CASSLAAGGETQYF.

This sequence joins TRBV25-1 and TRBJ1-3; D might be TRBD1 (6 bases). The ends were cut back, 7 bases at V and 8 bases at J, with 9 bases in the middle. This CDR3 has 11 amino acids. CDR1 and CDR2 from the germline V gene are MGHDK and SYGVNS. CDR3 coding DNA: TGTGCCAGCACCCCAGGGGACACCATATATTTT. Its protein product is CASTPGDTIYF.

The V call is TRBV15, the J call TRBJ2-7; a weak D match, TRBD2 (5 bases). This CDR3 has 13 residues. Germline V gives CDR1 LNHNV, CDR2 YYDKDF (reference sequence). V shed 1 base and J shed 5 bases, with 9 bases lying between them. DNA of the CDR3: TGTGCCACCAGCAGAGTGCTAGCCCACGAGCAGTACTTC. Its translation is CATSRVLAHEQYF.

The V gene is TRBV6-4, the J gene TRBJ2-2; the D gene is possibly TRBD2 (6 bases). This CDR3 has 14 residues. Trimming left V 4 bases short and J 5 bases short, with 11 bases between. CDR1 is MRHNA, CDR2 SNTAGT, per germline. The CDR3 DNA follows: TGTGCCAGCAGTGGGTATGCGGGGACCGGGGAGCTGTTTTTT. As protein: CASSGYAGTGELFF.

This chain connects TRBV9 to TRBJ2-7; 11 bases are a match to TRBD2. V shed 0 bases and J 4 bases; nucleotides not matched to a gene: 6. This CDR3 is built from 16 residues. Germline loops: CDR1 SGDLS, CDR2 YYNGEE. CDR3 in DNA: TGTGCCAGCAGCGTAGGTGGGACTAGCGGATCTTACGAGCAGTACTTC. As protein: CASSVGGTSGSYEQYF.

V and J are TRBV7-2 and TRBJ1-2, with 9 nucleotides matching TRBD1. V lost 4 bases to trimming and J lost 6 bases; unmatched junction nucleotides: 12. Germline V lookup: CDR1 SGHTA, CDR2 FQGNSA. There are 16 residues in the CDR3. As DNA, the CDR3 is TGTGCCAGCAGCTGGACCGGGACAGGGTCTATCGATGGCTACACCTTC. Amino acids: CASSWTGTGSIDGYTF.

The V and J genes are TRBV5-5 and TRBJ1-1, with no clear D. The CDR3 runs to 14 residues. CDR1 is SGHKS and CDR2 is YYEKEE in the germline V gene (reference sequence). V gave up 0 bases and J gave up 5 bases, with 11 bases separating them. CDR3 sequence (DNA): TGTGCCAGCAGCTTGGAGGGAGGGCCAACTGAAGCTTTCTTT. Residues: CASSLEGGPTEAFF.

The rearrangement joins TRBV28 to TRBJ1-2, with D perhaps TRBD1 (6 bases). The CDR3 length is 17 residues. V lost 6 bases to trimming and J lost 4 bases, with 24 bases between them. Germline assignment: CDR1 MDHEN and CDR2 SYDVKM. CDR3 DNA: TGTGCCAGCAGGCGAGGGGGGGGGCCCGCCTCCCTCTATGGCTACACCTTC. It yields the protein CASRRGGGPASLYGYTF.

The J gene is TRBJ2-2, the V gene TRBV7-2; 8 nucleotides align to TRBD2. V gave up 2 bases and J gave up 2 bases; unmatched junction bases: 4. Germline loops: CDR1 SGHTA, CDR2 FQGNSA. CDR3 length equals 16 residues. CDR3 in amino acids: CASSLHGRGNTGELFF. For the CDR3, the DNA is TGTGCCAGCAGCTTACACGGGAGGGGAAACACCGGGGAGCTGTTTTTT.

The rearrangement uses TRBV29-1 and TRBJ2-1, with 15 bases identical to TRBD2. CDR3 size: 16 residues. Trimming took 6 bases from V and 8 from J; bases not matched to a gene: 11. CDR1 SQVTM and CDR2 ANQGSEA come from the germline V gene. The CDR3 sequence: CSVTYGLAGGRDEQFF. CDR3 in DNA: TGCAGCGTGACCTACGGACTAGCGGGAGGGAGGGATGAGCAGTTCTTC.